Listed below are T cell receptor beta chains from one sample, sequenced in a study of blood T cell repertoires in COVID-19. This table comes from immunoSEQ multiplex PCR, and its TCRdb copy is limited to in-frame clones, with some not included. Here the sample spans about 69,000 clones, about 85% being singletons. Sequencing was carried out using peripheral blood. The receptor source for this set is a man older than 75 with acute or convalescent COVID-19. Each CDR3 is given with its conserved first and last residue. D genes are given only for firm matches. Expanded clones get a size class; other rows say once, few or many, or leave the size out.

clone size	D gene	V gene	J gene	CDR3 protein	CDR3 DNA
.	TRBD1	TRBV10-2	TRBJ2-1	CASSDQDRGYEQFF	TGCGCCAGCAGCGACCAGGACAGGGGATATGAGCAGTTCTTC
.	TRBD1	TRBV9	TRBJ1-1	CASSAHRGDDTEAFF	TGTGCCAGCAGCGCCCACAGGGGTGATGACACTGAAGCTTTCTTT
.	.	TRBV5-6	TRBJ1-5	CASSLAQGLNQPQHF	TGTGCCAGCAGCTTAGCTCAGGGATTGAATCAGCCCCAGCATTTT
.	.	TRBV12-5	TRBJ2-5	CASGLVRSAEQETQYF	TGTGCTAGTGGTTTGGTACGGTCGGCGGAACAAGAGACCCAGTACTTC
.	TRBD2	TRBV12-5	TRBJ2-7	CASGLLAGALEQYF	TGTGCTAGTGGTTTGCTAGCGGGAGCTCTCGAGCAGTACTTC
.	TRBD1	TRBV7-2	TRBJ1-2	CASSLGAGGMGVYGYTF	TGTGCCAGCAGCCTAGGGGCAGGGGGCATGGGGGTCTATGGCTACACCTTC
.	.	TRBV5-8	TRBJ2-1	CASSPRVASVYNEQFF	TGTGCCAGCAGCCCCCGCGTCGCGTCGGTATACAATGAGCAGTTCTTC
.	TRBD2	TRBV6-2/TRBV6-3	TRBJ2-3	CASSRGLATDTQYF	TGTGCCAGCAGTCGCGGACTAGCCACAGATACGCAGTATTTT
.	.	TRBV2	TRBJ2-5	CASSRQKETQYF	TGTGCCAGCAGTCGACAGAAAGAGACCCAGTACTTC
.	.	TRBV6-5	TRBJ2-7	CASHGWTAERKYF	TGTGCCAGCCACGGCTGGACGGCGGAGCGGAAGTACTTC
.	TRBD1	TRBV5-8	TRBJ1-1	CASSVHRGRGWSEAFF	TGTGCCAGCAGCGTGCACAGGGGGCGCGGATGGAGTGAAGCTTTCTTT
.	.	TRBV7-2	TRBJ2-7	CASSLEPGSYEQYF	TGTGCCAGCAGCTTAGAGCCAGGCTCCTACGAGCAGTACTTC
.	.	TRBV5-5	TRBJ2-1	CASSPRTANNEQFF	TGTGCCAGCAGCCCCCGGACAGCAAATAATGAGCAGTTCTTC
.	.	TRBV11-3	TRBJ2-3	CASSPSGGGRGDTQYF	TGTGCCAGCAGCCCCAGCGGAGGGGGGAGGGGAGATACGCAGTATTTT
few	TRBD1	TRBV19	TRBJ1-2	CASSIMGTGESGYTF	TGTGCCAGTAGTATAATGGGGACAGGGGAAAGTGGCTACACCTTC
.	.	TRBV2	TRBJ1-4	CASRDSPHEKLFF	TGTGCCAGCAGGGACTCACCACATGAAAAACTGTTTTTT
.	TRBD2	TRBV27	TRBJ2-1	CASSPRGYSSYNEQFF	TGTGCCAGCAGCCCGCGGGGGTATAGCTCCTACAATGAGCAGTTCTTC
few	TRBD1	TRBV5-1	TRBJ1-1	CASSAQGGSTEAFF	TGCGCCAGCAGCGCCCAGGGGGGTAGCACTGAAGCTTTCTTT
.	.	TRBV6-6	TRBJ1-5	CASSAQGFDQPQHF	TGTGCCAGCAGTGCCCAGGGGTTCGATCAGCCCCAGCATTTT
once	.	TRBV5-4	TRBJ1-2	CASSFNENYGYTF	TGTGCCAGCAGCTTTAATGAGAACTATGGCTACACCTTC
few	.	TRBV4-3	TRBJ1-3	CASSQTIQSSGNTIYF	TGCGCCAGCAGCCAGACGATACAGAGCTCTGGAAACACCATATATTTT
.	.	TRBV14	TRBJ1-2	CASSQDRYGYTF	TGTGCCAGCAGCCAAGATCGGTATGGCTACACCTTC
.	TRBD2	TRBV6-2/TRBV6-3	TRBJ2-4	CASSYGGVAKNIQYF	TGTGCCAGCAGTTACGGGGGGGTTGCCAAAAACATTCAGTACTTC
.	TRBD1	TRBV7-2	TRBJ2-2	CASSSAGTGRDTGELFF	TGTGCCAGCAGCTCGGCCGGGACAGGGCGGGACACCGGGGAGCTGTTTTTT
few	.	TRBV10-3	TRBJ1-6	CAISLSSYNSPLHF	TGTGCCATTTCACTGAGCTCCTATAATTCACCCCTCCACTTT
.	TRBD2	TRBV5-1	TRBJ2-3	CASSSERGRQYF	TGCGCCAGCAGCTCGGAGCGGGGCAGGCAGTATTTT
.	TRBD1	TRBV10-2	TRBJ1-2	CASNWDRRHGGYGYTF	TGCGCCAGCAACTGGGACAGGCGCCACGGCGGTTATGGCTACACCTTC
once	.	TRBV21-1	TRBJ2-7	CASSIPGLAGAGKYF	TGTGCCAGCAGTATCCCGGGACTAGCGGGAGCTGGGAAATACTTC
.	TRBD1	TRBV5-6	TRBJ1-2	CASSWGQGSGYTF	TGTGCCAGCAGCTGGGGACAGGGCAGCGGCTACACCTTC
.	.	TRBV3-1/TRBV3-2	TRBJ1-2	CASSQGPGKAGAGHGYTF	TGTGCCAGCAGCCAAGGGCCCGGAAAGGCAGGGGCAGGTCATGGCTACACCTTC
few	.	TRBV6-2/TRBV6-3	TRBJ2-5	CASSYLGGASETQYF	TGTGCCAGCAGTTACTTAGGGGGGGCGTCGGAGACCCAGTACTTC
.	TRBD1	TRBV6-5	TRBJ1-6	CASSYVTGGDSPLHF	TGTGCCAGCAGTTACGTAACAGGGGGCGATTCACCCCTCCACTTT
.	TRBD1	TRBV18	TRBJ2-7	CASCDRGLEQYF	TGTGCCAGCTGCGACAGGGGGCTCGAGCAGTACTTC
few	.	TRBV28	TRBJ1-3	CASRTGSSGNTIYF	TGTGCCAGCAGAACAGGCAGCTCTGGAAACACCATATATTTT
.	TRBD1	TRBV19	TRBJ1-5	CASSTFDRANQPQHF	TGTGCCAGTAGTACTTTCGACAGGGCCAATCAGCCCCAGCATTTT
once	TRBD2	TRBV5-1	TRBJ2-1	CASSSATSGYNEQFF	TGCGCCAGCAGCTCGGCTACTAGCGGATACAATGAGCAGTTCTTC
.	TRBD2	TRBV3-1/TRBV3-2	TRBJ2-1	CASSPTSGGRGIYNEQFF	TGTGCCAGCAGCCCCACTAGCGGGGGGAGGGGGATCTACAATGAGCAGTTCTTC
.	TRBD2	TRBV7-2	TRBJ2-3	CASSWGTRITDTQYF	TGTGCCAGCAGCTGGGGGACTAGGATCACAGATACGCAGTATTTT
.	TRBD2	TRBV6-1	TRBJ2-7	CASSEGLRSGGGKQYF	TGTGCCAGCAGTGAAGGGCTAAGGAGCGGGGGGGGAAAGCAGTACTTC
.	.	TRBV2	TRBJ2-1	CASKPQNSYNEQFF	TGTGCCAGCAAACCGCAGAACTCCTACAATGAGCAGTTCTTC
.	TRBD1	TRBV5-1	TRBJ1-5	CASSSGTGIYQPQHF	TGCGCCAGCAGCTCCGGGACAGGGATTTATCAGCCCCAGCATTTT
.	.	TRBV30	TRBJ1-2	CAWNLKGVVGYTF	TGTGCCTGGAATCTGAAGGGGGTTGTCGGCTACACCTTC
.	TRBD2	TRBV6-1	TRBJ2-7	CASSEHLAGVRAEQYF	TGTGCCAGCAGTGAACATCTCGCGGGAGTCCGGGCCGAGCAGTACTTC
.	.	TRBV2	TRBJ2-3	CAMTLGGSPTDTQYF	TGTGCCATGACCCTAGGTGGTTCCCCCACAGATACGCAGTATTTT
.	TRBD2	TRBV30	TRBJ2-7	CAWGAGGNYEQYF	TGTGCCTGGGGAGCGGGAGGCAACTACGAGCAGTACTTC
.	.	TRBV14	TRBJ2-5	CASSLIRGETQYF	TGTGCCAGCAGCCTGATAAGGGGGGAGACCCAGTACTTC
.	TRBD2	TRBV24-1	TRBJ2-3	CATGDSGSSRDTQYF	TGTGCCACCGGAGATAGCGGGAGTTCGCGAGATACGCAGTATTTT
.	.	TRBV23-1	TRBJ1-2	CASSQSISQDNYYGYTF	TGCGCCAGCAGTCAATCGATTTCACAGGATAATTACTATGGCTACACCTTC
few	TRBD1	TRBV6-5	TRBJ1-1	CASSYTGQASGAFF	TGTGCCAGCAGTTATACGGGACAGGCGAGTGGAGCTTTCTTT
.	TRBD2	TRBV3-1/TRBV3-2	TRBJ2-1	CASSQEGSGLAGGPDEQFF	TGTGCCAGCAGCCAAGAGGGGTCAGGACTAGCGGGAGGGCCAGACGAGCAGTTCTTC